This T cell receptor beta chain came from a study of shared T cell receptors in the human thymus. The germline gives CDR1 SGDLS, CDR2 YYNGEE. The CDR3 contains 13 residues. Trimming took 5 bases from V and 5 from J; bases not matched to a gene: 6. TCRdb keeps only in-frame clones here, not all; method: immunoSEQ multiplex PCR. This sample carries hundreds of thousands of clones, 88% of them seen once, and the ten largest clones take approximately 0.01%. This sample was shared with a second study, whose subject was human thymus T cells. That publication notes: The donors were infants in Finland with congenital heart defects, otherwise immunologically healthy. Resections that were taken during corrective heart surgery supplied the thymus tissue. Usage of V and J genes appeared biased in thymic and blood repertoires. Thymic repertoires of unrelated individuals were reported in related research to overlap highly.

The sequence was obtained from a boy under two years old with a congenital heart defect. Sequenced material: thymocytes. The chain carries TRBV9 and TRBJ1-2; 7 bases map to TRBD1. CDR3 amino acids: CASSIRDSYGYTF. DNA for the CDR3: TGTGCCAGCAGTATTCGGGACAGTTATGGCTACACCTTC.